This TCR beta chain came from a study of PD-1 blockade in classical Hodgkin lymphoma. Specified time point: cycle 4 day 1 (C4D1), after 6 weeks of nivolumab. All trial patients relapsed after autologous stem cell transplantation. Libraries were prepared by immunoSEQ multiplex PCR; TCRdb keeps only in-frame clonotypes and omits some of them. This sample carries 8,000 or so clones, 70% to 85% of them seen once, and the ten largest clones take almost 30%. The CDR3 contains 16 residues. Points from the study as a whole: A significant rise in TCR diversity by C4D1 was seen for CD4+ but not CD8+ cells.

Details on this clone: As yet, its antigen is unknown.

The input for sequencing was peripheral blood mononuclear cells (PBMCs), taken before the fourth cycle of nivolumab. The sequence came from a human donor with classical Hodgkin lymphoma. J is TRBJ2-5 and V is TRBV21-1. TRBV21-1 is annotated as a pseudogene. The DNA of the CDR3 is TGTGCCAGCGATGGAGTCTACAGGAGGTACCAAGAGACCCAGTACTTC. It translates to CASDGVYRRYQETQYF.